Listed here are 21 T cell receptor beta chains from one sample, sequenced in a study of post-analysis software for immune sequencing data. Study-level results: A few TRBV segments occurring more often in patients than controls included TRBV5-6, TRBV5-1 and TRBV20-1.

Unique molecular identifiers tagged the TCR beta cDNA libraries. TCRdb itself ran the PCR reads through MiXCR, one entry per CDR3 protein. This sample yields about 400,000 distinct CDR3 sequences, of which less than 40% are seen a single time; 10% to 15% belongs to the top ten. Their antigens are not known. The sequenced sample was blood. The receptors come from a girl aged 5-17 years with multiple sclerosis.

As for this clonotype: Since the CDR3 does not end with the conserved phenylalanine or tryptophan, this likely comes from a read error. The chain has TRBV7-8 and TRBJ2-1; D perhaps matches TRBD2 (5 bases). The CDR3 runs to 15 residues. Germline V gives CDR1 SGHVS, CDR2 FQNEAQ. The chain's CDR3 is CVSSSGLARNNEQFC. The CDR3 coding sequence is TGTGTCAGCAGCTCCGGACTCGCGAGGAACAATGAGCAGTTCTGC.

The V and J genes are TRBV20-1 and TRBJ2-7; 8 bases agree with TRBD2. This CDR3 comprises 13 residues. V trimming: 2 bases; J trimming: 4 bases; junction bases outside the gene matches: 4. Germline CDR1 reads DFQATT; CDR2 reads SNEGSKA (reference sequence). The CDR3 here is CSARWTSSYEQYF. CDR3 DNA: TGCAGTGCTAGATGGACTAGCTCGTACGAGCAGTACTTC.

This rearrangement joins TRBV4-2 to TRBJ2-5; 9 bases map to TRBD2. J gave up 1 base and V 2 bases, and 8 bases lay outside the gene matches. Germline assignment: CDR1 LGHNA and CDR2 YNFKEQ. The CDR3 is made up of 17 amino acids. The CDR3 coding sequence is TGTGCCAGCAGCCAAAGCCGGGGCGGGGGGGCCCAAGAGACCCAGTACTTC. Translated: CASSQSRGGGAQETQYF.

Worth noting for this clonotype: Germline is not matched at one junction end, which may reflect a read error. The chain links TRBV7-2 to TRBJ2-4; TRBD2 matches 9 bases. Looked up from germline, CDR1 is SGHTA and CDR2 is FQGNSA. The CDR3 spans 14 residues. CDR3 sequence (DNA): TGTGCCAGCAGCCAGGGACTAGCCCAAAACATTCAGTACTTC. Residues: CASSQGLAQNIQYF.

This clonotype has just a few counts. The V call is TRBV6-6, the J call TRBJ2-1, with D tentatively TRBD1 or TRBD2 (5 bases each). Trimming took 7 bases from V and 6 from J, leaving 19 bases between them. Germline values: CDR1 MNHNY, CDR2 SVGAGI (reference sequence). This CDR3 is 15 amino acids long. The CDR3 bases are TGTGCCAGCACCCTCGAAGGGACGCCCGGCAATGAGCAGTTCTTC. Amino acid sequence: CASTLEGTPGNEQFF.

The chain couples TRBV7-2 to TRBJ2-3; weak D call: TRBD1 (5 bases). CDR3 length: 16 residues. Trimming took 5 bases from V and 0 from J, leaving 15 bases between them. Germline CDR1 is SGHTA and CDR2 is FQGNSA. DNA for the CDR3: TGTGCCAGCAGCAGAAGACAGCGTGCTAGCACAGATACGCAGTATTTT. Its protein product is CASSRRQRASTDTQYF.

The genes are TRBV6-6 and TRBJ2-4; TRBD2 matches at 11 bases. The J call is doubtful: the DNA matches TRBJ2-7 better. The CDR3 runs to 13 residues. Germline assignment: CDR1 MNHNY and CDR2 SVGAGI (reference sequence). The CDR3 nucleotides are TGTGCCAGCAACCTAGCGGGGGGTTACGAGCAGTACTTC. Protein: CASNLAGGYEQYF.

The V gene is TRBV7-2, the J gene TRBJ2-1; D ambiguous. Trimming shortened V by 3 bases and J by 3 bases, and 15 bases separated the two germline ends. Germline CDR1 SGHTA, CDR2 FQGNSA. CDR3 size: 16 residues. CDR3 nucleotides: TGTGCCAGCAGCTTGACGCAGGTGGTAAGCTACAATGAGCAGTTCTTC. Translated, it gives CASSLTQVVSYNEQFF.

This clonotype turned up a few times. V is TRBV7-9 and J is TRBJ2-5, with D uncertain. This CDR3 region has 14 residues. Per germline, CDR1 SEHNR and CDR2 FQNEAQ (reference sequence). Trimming took off 1 base at V and 2 bases at J, with 8 bases between the two ends. The CDR3 spells CASSLVGPQETQYF. CDR3 in DNA: TGTGCCAGCAGCTTAGTTGGCCCTCAAGAGACCCAGTACTTC.

This clonotype came up a few times. The chain recombines TRBV7-8 with TRBJ2-7; 7 nucleotides match TRBD1. V dropped 5 bases and J dropped 2; count of bases not matched to a gene: 6. This CDR3 has 14 amino acids. CDR1 SGHVS and CDR2 FQNEAQ come from the germline V gene. The chain's CDR3 is CASSLRQGPYEQYF. CDR3 sequence (DNA): TGTGCCAGCAGCCTCCGACAGGGTCCCTACGAGCAGTACTTC.

The J gene is TRBJ2-2, the V gene TRBV6-2 or TRBV6-3, with TRBD2 matching 12 bases. The V and J ends lost 5 bases and 3 bases, in that order; junction bases with no gene match: 4. The CDR3 consists of 16 residues. Per germline, CDR1 MNHEY and CDR2 SVGEGT. The CDR3 spells CASSRLAGVYTGELFF. Written as DNA, the CDR3 is TGTGCCAGCAGTCGACTAGCGGGGGTATACACCGGGGAGCTGTTTTTT.

This chain connects TRBV7-2 to TRBJ2-7, with 9 nucleotides matching TRBD1. CDR1 SGHTA and CDR2 FQGNSA come from the germline V gene. V was clipped by 4 bases and J by 3 bases; unmatched bases: 7. This CDR3 has 15 residues. The CDR3 reads CASSSGTGLFYEQYF. For the CDR3, the DNA is TGTGCCAGCAGCTCCGGGACAGGGTTGTTCTACGAGCAGTACTTC.

This sequence joins TRBV12-3 or TRBV12-4 and TRBJ2-5; 11 bases line up with TRBD2. J gave up 0 bases and V 6 bases, and 6 bases lay outside the gene matches. There are 16 residues in the CDR3. CDR3 nucleotide sequence: TGTGCCAGCAGACCGGGACTAGCGGTGTACCAAGAGACCCAGTACTTC. Translating gives CASRPGLAVYQETQYF.

This clonotype has just a few counts. This sequence joins TRBV5-1 and TRBJ2-5; D not certain. Trimming shortened V by 0 bases and J by 4 bases, and 7 bases separated the two germline ends. This CDR3 region has 13 residues. Germline CDR1 and CDR2: SGHRS and YFSETQ. CDR3 loop: CASSLDVGETQYF. The CDR3 DNA reads TGCGCCAGCAGCTTGGACGTAGGAGAGACCCAGTACTTC.

The chain links TRBV7-6 to TRBJ1-2; TRBD1 agrees at 9 bases. V lost 0 bases and J lost 5; bases outside the gene matches: 7. Looked up from germline, CDR1 is SGHVS and CDR2 is FNYEAQ. The CDR3 sequence is 16 residues long. The chain's CDR3 is CASSLALGTGIYGYTF. The CDR3 DNA is TGTGCCAGCAGCTTAGCGCTCGGGACAGGGATATATGGCTACACCTTC.

As regards this clonotype: A much larger clone differs by one base, so this may be a read error. J is TRBJ1-2 and V is TRBV7-2; 8 nucleotides align to TRBD1. In germline, CDR1 is SGHTA, CDR2 FQGNSA. With V trimmed by 5 bases and J by 4 bases, 3 bases remained unmatched. The CDR3 extends over 13 amino acids. In DNA, the CDR3 is TGTGCCAGCAGCGTTGGACAGGGCTATGGCTACACCTTC. Protein: CASSVGQGYGYTF. The whole variable domain, remainder taken from reference TRBV7-2 and TRBJ1-2, is GAGVSQSPSNKVTEKGKDVELRCDPISGHTALYWYRQSLGQGLEFLIYFQGNSAPDKSGLPSDRFSAERTGGSVSTLTIQRTQQEDSAVYLCASSVGQGYGYTFGSGTRLTVV.

About this clonotype: This may come from a read error, since a much larger clone is one base off. The chain combines TRBV24-1 with TRBJ2-5; D may be TRBD1 (5 bases). V was trimmed by 0 bases and J by 11 bases, leaving 12 bases between them. CDR3 length equals 13 residues. CDR1 is KGHDR and CDR2 is SFDVKD in the germline V gene. This CDR3 is CATSDLQGNEQYF. The DNA for the CDR3 is TGTGCCACCAGTGATTTGCAGGGCAATGAGCAGTACTTC.

The CDR3 protein is CASSSPRAGAYGYTF. The CDR3 DNA reads as TGTGCCAGCAGTTCGCCACGGGCGGGCGCTTATGGCTACACCTTC. The chain couples TRBV6-5 to TRBJ1-2; D is undetermined. The ends were cut back, 4 bases at V and 5 bases at J, with 17 bases in the middle. Germline values: CDR1 MNHEY, CDR2 SVGAGI. This CDR3 contains 15 residues.

This clonotype was counted a single time. The genes are TRBV20-1 and TRBJ1-2; D call uncertain. This CDR3 is built from 14 residues. Per germline, CDR1 DFQATT and CDR2 SNEGSKA (reference sequence). Trimming removed 1 base from V and 8 bases from J, with 17 bases in between. The CDR3 spells CSARVLRRSQGYTF. DNA of the CDR3: TGCAGTGCTAGAGTCCTTCGACGGTCCCAAGGCTACACCTTC.

The sample holds many counts of this clonotype. This chain connects TRBV3-1 to TRBJ1-6; D is perhaps TRBD1 (6 bases). The length of the CDR3 is 14 residues. V was clipped by 4 bases and J by 6 bases, with 10 bases between them. Germline CDR1 reads LGHDT; CDR2 reads YNNKEL (reference sequence). The CDR3 DNA reads as TGTGCCAGCAGCCGAGGACAGAGTAATTCACCCCTCCACTTT. Protein: CASSRGQSNSPLHF.

On this clonotype itself: Given a much more abundant clone one base away, this may be a read error. This CDR3 is missing its conserved last phenylalanine or tryptophan, likely due to a read error. This chain uses TRBV20-1 with TRBJ2-3; D is unclear. The germline V gene encodes CDR1 DFQATT and CDR2 SNEGSKA (reference sequence). This CDR3 has 11 amino acids. V lost 0 bases and J lost 5, with 3 bases in between. CDR3 in amino acids: CSARDGDTQYL. CDR3 nucleotide sequence: TGCAGTGCTAGAGACGGAGATACGCAGTATCTT.